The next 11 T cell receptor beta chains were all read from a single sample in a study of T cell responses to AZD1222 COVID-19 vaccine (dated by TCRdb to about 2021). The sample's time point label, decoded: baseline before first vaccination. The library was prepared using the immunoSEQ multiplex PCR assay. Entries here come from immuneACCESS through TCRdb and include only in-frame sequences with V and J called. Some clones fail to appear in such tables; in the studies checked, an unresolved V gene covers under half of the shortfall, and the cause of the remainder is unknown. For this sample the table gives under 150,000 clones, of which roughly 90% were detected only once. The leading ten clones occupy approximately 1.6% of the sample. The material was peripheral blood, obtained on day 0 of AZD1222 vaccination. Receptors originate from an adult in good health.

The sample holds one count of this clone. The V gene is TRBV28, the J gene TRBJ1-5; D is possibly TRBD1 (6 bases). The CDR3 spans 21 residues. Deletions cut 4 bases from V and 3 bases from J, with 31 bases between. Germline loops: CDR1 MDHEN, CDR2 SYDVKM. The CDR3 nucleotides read TGTGCCAGCAGTTCTATCTCCCCGTCTTGGGGGCCAACCGAATTCAATCAGCCCCAGCATTTT. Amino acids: CASSSISPSWGPTEFNQPQHF.

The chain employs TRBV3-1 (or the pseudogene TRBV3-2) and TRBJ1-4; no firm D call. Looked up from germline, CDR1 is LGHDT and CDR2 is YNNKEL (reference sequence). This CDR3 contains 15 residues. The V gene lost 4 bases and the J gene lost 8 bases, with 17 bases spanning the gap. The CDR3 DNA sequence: TGTGCCAGCAGCCCCGTCGGGAAGGGTGGAGAAAAACTGTTTTTT. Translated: CASSPVGKGGEKLFF.

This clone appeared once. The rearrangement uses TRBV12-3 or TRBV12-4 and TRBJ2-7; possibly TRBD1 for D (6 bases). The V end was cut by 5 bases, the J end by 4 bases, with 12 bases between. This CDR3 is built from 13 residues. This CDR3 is CASSPIGQYEQYF. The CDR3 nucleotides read TGTGCCAGCAGTCCTATCGGACAGTACGAGCAGTACTTC.

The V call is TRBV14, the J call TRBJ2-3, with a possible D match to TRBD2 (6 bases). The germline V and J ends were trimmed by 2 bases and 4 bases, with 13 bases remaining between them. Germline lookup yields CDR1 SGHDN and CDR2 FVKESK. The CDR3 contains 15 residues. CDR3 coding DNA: TGTGCCAGCAGCCAACAATTAAGGAGGGCAGATACGCAGTATTTT. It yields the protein CASSQQLRRADTQYF.

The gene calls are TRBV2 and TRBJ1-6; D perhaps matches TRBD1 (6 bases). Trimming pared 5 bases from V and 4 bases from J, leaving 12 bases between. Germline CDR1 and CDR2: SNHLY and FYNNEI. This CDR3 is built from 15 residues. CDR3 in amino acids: CASSLGGLYNSPLHF. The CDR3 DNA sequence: TGTGCCAGCAGTCTAGGGGGACTTTATAATTCACCCCTCCACTTT.

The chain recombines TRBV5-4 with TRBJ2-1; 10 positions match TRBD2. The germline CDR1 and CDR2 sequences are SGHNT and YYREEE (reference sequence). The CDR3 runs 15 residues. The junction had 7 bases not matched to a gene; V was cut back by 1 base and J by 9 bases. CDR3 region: CASSLYRQREGEQFF. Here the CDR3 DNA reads TGTGCCAGCAGCTTGTACCGGCAGCGGGAGGGTGAGCAGTTCTTC.

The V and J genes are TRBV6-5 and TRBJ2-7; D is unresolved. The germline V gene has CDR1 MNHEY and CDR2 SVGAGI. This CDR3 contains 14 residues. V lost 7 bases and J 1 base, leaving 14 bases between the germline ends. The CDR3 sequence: CASTTDTVSYEQYF. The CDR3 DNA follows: TGTGCCAGCACTACCGATACAGTGTCCTACGAGCAGTACTTC.

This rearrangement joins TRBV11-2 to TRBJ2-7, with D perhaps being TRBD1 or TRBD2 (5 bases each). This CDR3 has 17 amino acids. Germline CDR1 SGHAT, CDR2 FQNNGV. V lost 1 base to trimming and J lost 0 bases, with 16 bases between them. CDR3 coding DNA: TGTGCCAGCAGCTTAGGAACTGGGGGTGAAGCCTCCTACGAGCAGTACTTC. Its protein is CASSLGTGGEASYEQYF.

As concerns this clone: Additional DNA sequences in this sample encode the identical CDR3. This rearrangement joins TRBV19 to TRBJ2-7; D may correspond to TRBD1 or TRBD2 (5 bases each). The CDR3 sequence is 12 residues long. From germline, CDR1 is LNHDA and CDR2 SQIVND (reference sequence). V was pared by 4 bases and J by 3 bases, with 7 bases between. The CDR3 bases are TGTGCCAGTAGTACTGGGGGCTACGAGCAGTACTTC. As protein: CASSTGGYEQYF.

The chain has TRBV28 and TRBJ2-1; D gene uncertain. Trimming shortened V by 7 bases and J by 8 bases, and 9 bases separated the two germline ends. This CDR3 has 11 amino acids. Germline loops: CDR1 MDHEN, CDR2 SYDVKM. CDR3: CASTLGYEQFF. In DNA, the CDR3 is TGTGCCAGCACTTTGGGGTATGAGCAGTTCTTC.

DNA for the CDR3: TGTGCCAGCAGCATGACCGGGACGGTGAACACCGGGGAGCTGTTTTTT. Translating it yields CASSMTGTVNTGELFF. This chain uses TRBV7-2 with TRBJ2-2; either TRBD1 or TRBD2 may supply D (5 bases each). Germline CDR1 is SGHTA and CDR2 is FQGNSA. V dropped 5 bases and J dropped 1 base, with 14 bases sitting between them. The CDR3 length is 16 residues.